This T cell receptor beta chain appears in the sequencing data of a study of cytomegalovirus exposure and HLA in healthy donors. PCR involved 60 Vbeta and 13 Jbeta primers. Some clones are missing from TCRdb's copy, which holds only in-frame ones; the method was immunoSEQ multiplex PCR. Among 180,000 or so clones listed, about 79% were seen once. General study findings and limits: Cytomegalovirus association was listed for 150 or so TCR beta chains. Previous analysis showed most TCR beta V segments were productive about 90% or about 30% of the time.

As concerns this clone: Its antigen is currently unknown.

The CDR3 is 15 amino acids. Trimming removed 6 bases from V and 5 bases from J; junction bases left unmatched: 5. CDR1 ENHRY and CDR2 SYGVKD come from the germline V gene. V usage is TRBV10-3 and J usage is TRBJ2-2; 11 nucleotides agree with TRBD2. This clonotype was sampled from a middle-aged man in good health and CMV-seropositive. Input material: PBMCs. The CDR3 coding sequence is TGTGCCATCAGAGGGACTAGCGGAGTAACCGGGGAGCTGTTTTTT. It codes for CAIRGTSGVTGELFF.